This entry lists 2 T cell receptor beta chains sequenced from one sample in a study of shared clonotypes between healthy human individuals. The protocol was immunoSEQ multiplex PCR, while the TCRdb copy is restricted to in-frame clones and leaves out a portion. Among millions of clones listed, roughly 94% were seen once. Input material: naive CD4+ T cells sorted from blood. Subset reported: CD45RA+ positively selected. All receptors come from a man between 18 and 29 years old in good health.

The CDR3 is CASSLGQGVGYTF. DNA for the CDR3: TGTGCCAGCAGTTTAGGACAGGGCGTTGGCTACACCTTC. The chain joins TRBV28 to TRBJ1-2; 8 bases align to TRBD1. Germline values: CDR1 MDHEN, CDR2 SYDVKM. The length of the CDR3 is 13 residues. With 2 bases clipped from V and 7 bases from J, the junction kept 3 bases outside the gene matches.

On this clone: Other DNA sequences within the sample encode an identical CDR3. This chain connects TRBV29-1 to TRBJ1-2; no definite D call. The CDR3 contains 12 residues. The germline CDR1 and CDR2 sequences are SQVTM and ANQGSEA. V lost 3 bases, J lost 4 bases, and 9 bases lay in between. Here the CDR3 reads CSVDLGGYGYTF. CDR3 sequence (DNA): TGCAGCGTTGATCTTGGTGGCTATGGCTACACCTTC.